The 23 T cell receptor beta chains below come from one sample, sequenced in a study of cytomegalovirus exposure and HLA in healthy donors. With 60 Vbeta and 13 Jbeta primers, the PCR was carried out. Profiling relied on immunoSEQ multiplex PCR, and the TCRdb table lists in-frame clones only, not all of them. The sample lists some 140,000 clones, over 65% occurring once. Sequenced material: PBMCs. The receptor source for this set is a female donor in good health and CMV-seropositive.

The gene calls are TRBV5-1 and TRBJ2-1, with D possibly matching TRBD2 (5 bases). V lost 1 base and J 9 bases, leaving 8 bases between the germline ends. Germline CDR1 SGHRS, CDR2 YFSETQ. The CDR3 sequence is 12 residues long. The chain's CDR3 is CASSLLEGEQFF. In DNA, the CDR3 is TGCGCCAGCAGCTTGCTAGAGGGTGAGCAGTTCTTC.

There are a few counts of this clone. The chain links TRBV6-1 to TRBJ2-1; TRBD2 matches 10 bases. The CDR3 length is 15 residues. Germline CDR1 reads MNHNS; CDR2 reads SASEGT. Losses at the gene ends were 4 bases for V and 10 bases for J; bases not matched to a gene: 10. CDR3 residues: CASSGAGGRLKEQFF. Here the CDR3 DNA reads TGTGCCAGCAGTGGAGCGGGGGGGCGACTCAAGGAGCAGTTCTTC.

This rearrangement joins TRBV30 to TRBJ2-5; 15 bases align to TRBD2. CDR3 length equals 14 residues. The V and J ends lost 5 bases and 7 bases, in that order; junction bases with no gene match: 5. Germline values: CDR1 GTSNPN, CDR2 SVGIG (reference sequence). This chain's CDR3 is CAWGLAGGLGTQYF. The CDR3 nucleotides are TGTGCCTGGGGACTAGCGGGAGGGTTGGGGACCCAGTACTTC.

In its sample, this clone was seen a few times. The V gene is TRBV6-5, the J gene TRBJ1-2; TRBD1 matches 7 bases. V trimming: 6 bases; J trimming: 7 bases; junction bases outside the gene matches: 5. CDR1 is MNHEY, CDR2 SVGAGI, per germline. The CDR3 has 12 amino acids. The CDR3 sequence: CASSPQGPGYTF. CDR3 bases: TGTGCCAGCAGCCCACAGGGGCCTGGCTACACCTTC.

Here the CDR3 reads CASSISSGRYEQYF. The CDR3 DNA reads as TGTGCCAGCAGCATCTCTAGCGGGAGGTACGAGCAGTACTTC. This sequence joins TRBV5-4 and TRBJ2-7; 11 bases fit TRBD2. The germline CDR1 and CDR2 sequences are SGHNT and YYREEE (reference sequence). The CDR3 runs 14 residues. The V and J ends lost 4 bases and 4 bases, in that order; junction bases with no gene match: 4.

The chain is built from TRBV18 and TRBJ2-3, with TRBD2 as a possible D gene (6 bases). The V end lost 6 bases, the J end lost 1 base, and 11 bases lay between the germline ends. The CDR3 runs to 14 residues. The germline V gene has CDR1 KGHSH and CDR2 LQKENI. The CDR3 region is CASSLIAGTDTQYF. The CDR3 DNA sequence: TGTGCCAGCTCTCTCATAGCGGGCACAGATACGCAGTATTTT.

Of note for this clone: A read error may account for a junction end that differs from germline. The rearrangement uses TRBV6-1 and TRBJ1-2; D not certain. CDR3 size: 12 residues. Looked up from germline, CDR1 is MNHNS and CDR2 is SASEGT. Written as DNA, the CDR3 is TGCGCGGTTAGGCCCTCTAACTATGGCTACACCTTC. Residues: CAVRPSNYGYTF.

The genes are TRBV25-1 and TRBJ2-1; 12 nucleotides align to TRBD2. Germline lookup yields CDR1 MGHDK and CDR2 SYGVNS. The CDR3 has 15 residues. The ends lost 3 bases at V and 8 bases at J; junction bases unmatched: 5. Written as DNA, the CDR3 is TGTGCCAGCAGTGATTCTAGCGGGAGGGCCGATGAGCAGTTCTTC. Translation: CASSDSSGRADEQFF.

The chain recombines TRBV28 with TRBJ2-3; 10 positions match TRBD2. Losses at the gene ends were 6 bases for V and 2 bases for J; bases not matched to a gene: 11. In germline, CDR1 is MDHEN, CDR2 SYDVKM. The CDR3 is made up of 17 amino acids. CDR3 nucleotide sequence: TGTGCCAGCAGCCCAATAGGACTAGCGGCGAACACAGATACGCAGTATTTT. The encoded protein is CASSPIGLAANTDTQYF.

The CDR3 here is CASSRSRWDRGNEQYF. In DNA form, the CDR3 reads TGTGCCAGCAGCCGATCTCGTTGGGACAGGGGGAACGAGCAGTACTTC. This chain connects TRBV11-2 to TRBJ2-7; TRBD1 matches at 11 bases. V lost 5 bases and J lost 5; bases outside the gene matches: 11. CDR3 length: 16 amino acids. Germline values: CDR1 SGHAT, CDR2 FQNNGV. Full variable domain (outside the CDR3, taken from reference TRBV11-2 and TRBJ2-7): EAGVAQSPRYKIIEKRQSVAFWCNPISGHATLYWYQQILGQGPKLLIQFQNNGVVDDSQLPKDRFSAERLKGVDSTLKIQPAKLEDSAVYLCASSRSRWDRGNEQYFGPGTRLTVT.

The rearrangement uses TRBV27 and TRBJ2-7; a weak D match, TRBD1 (6 bases). This CDR3 is built from 13 residues. Per the germline V gene, CDR1 is MNHEY and CDR2 is SMNVEV (reference sequence). The V end was cut by 5 bases, the J end by 6 bases, with 14 bases between. The CDR3 DNA follows: TGTGCCAGCAGTATTAGGGTCAGGGGCGAGCAGTACTTC. It yields the protein CASSIRVRGEQYF.

The V call is TRBV5-4, the J call TRBJ1-2; 7 bases are shared with TRBD1. The CDR3 is made up of 19 amino acids. Germline CDR1 SGHNT, CDR2 YYREEE (reference sequence). J lost 4 bases, V lost 3 bases, and 21 bases had no gene match. The CDR3 reads CASSSKGAAGPSFSYGYTF. The CDR3 DNA reads TGTGCCAGCAGCTCAAAGGGGGCTGCCGGACCGAGTTTTTCCTATGGCTACACCTTC.

This clone was observed a single time. Mismatch with germline at one junction end may stem from a read error. The chain combines TRBV4-1 with TRBJ2-3; 10 bases match TRBD2. The CDR3 extends over 15 amino acids. The germline V gene encodes CDR1 MGHRA and CDR2 YSYEKL. The CDR3 nucleotides read TGCGCCAGCAGCCAATGGATTGAAGCGGGGGGGGCCCGATTATTT. It is translated as CASSQWIEAGGARLF.

Note on this clone: In the same sample, other DNA sequences code for this CDR3. This chain uses TRBV18 with TRBJ1-2; TRBD1 aligns across 7 bases. J gave up 2 bases and V 3 bases, and 0 bases lay outside the gene matches. The V gene's germline CDR1 is KGHSH and CDR2 LQKENI. The CDR3 sequence is 13 residues long. The CDR3 protein is CASSPDRNYGYTF. CDR3 bases: TGTGCCAGCTCACCGGACAGGAACTATGGCTACACCTTC.

This chain uses TRBV7-2 with TRBJ2-7; the D gene is possibly TRBD2 (5 bases). The CDR3 contains 15 residues. Trimming removed 2 bases from V and 2 bases from J, with 13 bases in between. Germline CDR1 and CDR2: SGHTA and FQGNSA. This chain's CDR3 is CASSLSLAPTYEQYF. The CDR3 DNA follows: TGTGCCAGCAGCTTAAGCCTAGCCCCAACCTACGAGCAGTACTTC.

The V gene is TRBV28, the J gene TRBJ1-1; D possibly corresponds to TRBD1 (6 bases). The V end was cut by 4 bases, the J end by 1 base, with 7 bases between. Germline CDR1 MDHEN, CDR2 SYDVKM. The CDR3 is 13 residues long. The CDR3 loop reads CASSSGQNTEAFF. The CDR3, as DNA: TGTGCCAGCAGTTCGGGACAGAACACTGAAGCTTTCTTT.

This clone has just a few counts. The gene calls are TRBV4-1 and TRBJ2-7; 7 bases line up with TRBD1. Germline values: CDR1 MGHRA, CDR2 YSYEKL. This CDR3 region has 15 residues. The V and J ends lost 2 bases and 2 bases, in that order; junction bases with no gene match: 6. CDR3 nucleotide sequence: TGCGCCAGCAGCCAAACGACAGGGTTCGCCTACGAGCAGTACTTC. Its translation: CASSQTTGFAYEQYF.

The rearrangement uses TRBV30 and TRBJ2-1; 10 bases line up with TRBD2. CDR1 GTSNPN and CDR2 SVGIG come from the germline V gene (reference sequence). The CDR3 consists of 16 residues. Germline trimming cut 2 bases from V and 3 bases from J; bases unmatched to any gene: 7. CDR3 nucleotide sequence: TGTGCCTGGAGTCAACCAGCGGGGGGGATCTACAATGAGCAGTTCTTC. It codes for CAWSQPAGGIYNEQFF.

CDR3 amino acids: CASSLRLAGNTIYF. Written as DNA, the CDR3 is TGTGCCAGCAGCTTACGTCTTGCTGGAAACACCATATATTTT. V usage is TRBV7-9 and J usage is TRBJ1-3; D not resolved. This CDR3 contains 14 residues. Germline loops: CDR1 SEHNR, CDR2 FQNEAQ (reference sequence). V dropped 2 bases and J dropped 2 bases, with 7 bases sitting between them.

The chain is built from TRBV7-2 and TRBJ1-2; no firm D call. The CDR3 is made up of 13 amino acids. Per germline, CDR1 SGHTA and CDR2 FQGNSA. V was shortened by 1 base and J by 5 bases, with 8 bases between the two germline ends. CDR3 coding DNA: TGTGCCAGCAGCTTAGAGACCGGGTATGGCTACACCTTC. Protein sequence: CASSLETGYGYTF.

V is TRBV7-9 and J is TRBJ2-3; the D gene is possibly TRBD1 (5 bases). Trimming removed 4 bases at V and 1 base at J, with 9 bases between. This CDR3 spans 14 amino acids. Germline CDR1 reads SEHNR; CDR2 reads FQNEAQ (reference sequence). The DNA for the CDR3 is TGTGCCAGCAGCTCGCAGGGTGGCACAGATACGCAGTATTTT. It encodes CASSSQGGTDTQYF.

The table lists this clone with a few counts. The chain carries TRBV6-5 and TRBJ1-2; TRBD1 matches 9 bases. The J segment lost 5 bases and the V segment lost 6 bases, leaving 7 bases of the junction unmatched. The germline V gene has CDR1 MNHEY and CDR2 SVGAGI. The CDR3 runs to 14 residues. As DNA, the CDR3 is TGTGCCAGCAGGTCGAACAGGGGGCATTATGGCTACACCTTC. Its translation is CASRSNRGHYGYTF.

The CDR3 region has the DNA TGTGCCACCAGCAGAGAACTAGCGTCTACCTACGAGCAGTACTTC. This gives the protein CATSRELASTYEQYF. J is TRBJ2-7 and V is TRBV15; TRBD2 matches 7 bases. This CDR3 contains 15 residues. Trimming took 0 bases from V and 2 from J; bases not matched to a gene: 4. Germline V lookup: CDR1 LNHNV, CDR2 YYDKDF (reference sequence).